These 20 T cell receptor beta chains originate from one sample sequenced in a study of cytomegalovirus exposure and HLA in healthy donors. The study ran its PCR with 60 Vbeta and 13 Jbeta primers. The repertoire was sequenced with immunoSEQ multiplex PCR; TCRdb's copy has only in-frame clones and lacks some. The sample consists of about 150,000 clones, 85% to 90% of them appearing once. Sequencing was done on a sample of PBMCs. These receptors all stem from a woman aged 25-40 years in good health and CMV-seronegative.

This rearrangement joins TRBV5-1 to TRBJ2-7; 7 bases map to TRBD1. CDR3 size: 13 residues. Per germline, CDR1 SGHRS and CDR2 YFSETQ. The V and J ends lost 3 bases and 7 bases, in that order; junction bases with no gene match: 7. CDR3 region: CASSYGQEWEQYF. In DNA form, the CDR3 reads TGCGCCAGCAGCTACGGACAGGAGTGGGAGCAGTACTTC.

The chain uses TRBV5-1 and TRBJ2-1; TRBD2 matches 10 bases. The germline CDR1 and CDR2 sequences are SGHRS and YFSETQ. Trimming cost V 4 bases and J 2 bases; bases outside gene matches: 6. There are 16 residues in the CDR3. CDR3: CASSPPLAGAYNEQFF. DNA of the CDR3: TGCGCCAGCAGCCCTCCCCTAGCGGGGGCCTACAATGAGCAGTTCTTC.

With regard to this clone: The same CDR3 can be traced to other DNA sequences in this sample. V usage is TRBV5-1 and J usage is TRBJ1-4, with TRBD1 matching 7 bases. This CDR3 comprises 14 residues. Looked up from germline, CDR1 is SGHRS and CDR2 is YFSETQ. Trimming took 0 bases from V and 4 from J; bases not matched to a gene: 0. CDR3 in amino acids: CASSLGQGNEKLFF. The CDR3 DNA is TGCGCCAGCAGCTTGGGACAGGGTAATGAAAAACTGTTTTTT.

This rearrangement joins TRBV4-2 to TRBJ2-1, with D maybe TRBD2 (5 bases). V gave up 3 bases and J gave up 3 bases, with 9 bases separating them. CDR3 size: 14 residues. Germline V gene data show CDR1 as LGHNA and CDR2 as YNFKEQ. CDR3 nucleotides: TGTGCCAGCAGCCAGGTGGGAGTCTACAATGAGCAGTTCTTC. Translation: CASSQVGVYNEQFF.

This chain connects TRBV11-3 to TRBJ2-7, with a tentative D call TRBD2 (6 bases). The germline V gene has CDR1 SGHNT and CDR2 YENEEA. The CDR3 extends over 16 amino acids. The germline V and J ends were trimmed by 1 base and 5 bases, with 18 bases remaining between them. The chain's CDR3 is CASSLGGREQRHEQYF. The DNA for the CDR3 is TGTGCCAGCAGCTTAGGAGGGCGGGAACAGCGGCACGAGCAGTACTTC.

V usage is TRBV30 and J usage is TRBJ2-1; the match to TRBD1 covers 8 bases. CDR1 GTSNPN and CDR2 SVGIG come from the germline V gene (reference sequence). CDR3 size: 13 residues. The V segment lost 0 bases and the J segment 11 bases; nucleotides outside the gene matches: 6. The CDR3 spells CAWSVKDRAQQFF. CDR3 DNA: TGTGCCTGGAGTGTGAAGGACAGGGCCCAGCAGTTCTTC.

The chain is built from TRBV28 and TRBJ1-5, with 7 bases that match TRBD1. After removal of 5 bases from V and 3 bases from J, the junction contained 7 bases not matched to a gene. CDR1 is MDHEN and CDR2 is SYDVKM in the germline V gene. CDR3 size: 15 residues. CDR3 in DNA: TGTGCCAGCAGTAACAGGGGACGATACAATCAGCCCCAGCATTTT. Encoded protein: CASSNRGRYNQPQHF.

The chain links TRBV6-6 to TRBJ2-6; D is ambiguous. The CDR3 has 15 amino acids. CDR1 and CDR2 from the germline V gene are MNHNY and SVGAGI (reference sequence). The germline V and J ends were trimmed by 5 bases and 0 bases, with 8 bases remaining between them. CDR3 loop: CASSVGVSGANVLTF. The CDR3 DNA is TGTGCCAGCAGTGTCGGAGTCTCTGGGGCCAACGTCCTGACTTTC.

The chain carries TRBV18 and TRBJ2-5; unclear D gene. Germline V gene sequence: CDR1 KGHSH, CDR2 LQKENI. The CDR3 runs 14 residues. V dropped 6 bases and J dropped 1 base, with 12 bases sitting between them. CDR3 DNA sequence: TGTGCCAGCTCCCTTTCCCAGGCCCAAGAGACCCAGTACTTC. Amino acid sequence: CASSLSQAQETQYF.

For the CDR3, the DNA is TGTGCCAGCAGCTTGGCCCTAGGCGGGGGGGCCACTGAGCAGTTCTTC. Protein product: CASSLALGGGATEQFF. This chain joins TRBV5-4 and TRBJ2-1; 9 positions match TRBD2. This CDR3 contains 16 residues. Germline CDR1 is SGHNT and CDR2 is YYREEE (reference sequence). The junction had 10 bases not matched to a gene; V was cut back by 0 bases and J by 9 bases.

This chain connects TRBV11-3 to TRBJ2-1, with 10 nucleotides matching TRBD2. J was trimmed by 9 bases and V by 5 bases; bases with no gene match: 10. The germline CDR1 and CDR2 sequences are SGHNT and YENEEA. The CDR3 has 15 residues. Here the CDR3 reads CASSLTSGVESEQFF. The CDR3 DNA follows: TGTGCCAGCAGCCTTACTAGCGGGGTAGAAAGTGAGCAGTTCTTC.

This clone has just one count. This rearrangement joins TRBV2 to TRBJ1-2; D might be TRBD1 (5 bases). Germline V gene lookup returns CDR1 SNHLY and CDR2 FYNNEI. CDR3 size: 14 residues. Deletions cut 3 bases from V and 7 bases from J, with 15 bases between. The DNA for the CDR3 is TGTGCCAGCAGTGAGGGTTCCAGGGCCTTTGGCTACACCTTC. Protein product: CASSEGSRAFGYTF.

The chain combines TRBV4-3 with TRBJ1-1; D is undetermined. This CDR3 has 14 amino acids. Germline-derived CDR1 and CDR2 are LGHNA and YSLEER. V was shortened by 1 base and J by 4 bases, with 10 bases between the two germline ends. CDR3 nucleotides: TGCGCCAGCAGCCAAGTACAGTCTGCCACTGAAGCTTTCTTT. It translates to CASSQVQSATEAFF.

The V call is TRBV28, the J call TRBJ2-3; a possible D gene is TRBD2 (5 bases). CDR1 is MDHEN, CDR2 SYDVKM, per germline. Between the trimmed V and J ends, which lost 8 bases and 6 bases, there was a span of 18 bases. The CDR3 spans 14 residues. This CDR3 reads CASSSRVLTDTQYF. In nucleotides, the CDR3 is TGTGCCAGCTCCTCGAGGGTCCTCACTGATACGCAGTATTTT. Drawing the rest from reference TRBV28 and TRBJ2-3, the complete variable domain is DVKVTQSSRYLVKRTGEKVFLECVQDMDHENMFWYRQDPGLGLRLIYFSYDVKMKEKGDIPEGYSVSREKKERFSLILESASTNQTSMYLCASSSRVLTDTQYFGPGTRLTVL.

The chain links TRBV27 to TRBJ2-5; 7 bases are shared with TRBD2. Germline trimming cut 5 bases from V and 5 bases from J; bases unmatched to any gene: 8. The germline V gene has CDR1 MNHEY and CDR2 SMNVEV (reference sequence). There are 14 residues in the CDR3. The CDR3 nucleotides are TGTGCCAGCAGTAGGCGGGAGTTCGGTGAGACCCAGTACTTC. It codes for CASSRREFGETQYF.

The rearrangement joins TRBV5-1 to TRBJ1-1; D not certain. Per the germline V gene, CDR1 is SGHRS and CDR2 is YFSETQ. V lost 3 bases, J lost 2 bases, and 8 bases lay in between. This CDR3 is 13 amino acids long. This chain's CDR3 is CASSSKANTEAFF. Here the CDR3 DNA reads TGCGCCAGCAGCTCGAAAGCTAACACTGAAGCTTTCTTT.

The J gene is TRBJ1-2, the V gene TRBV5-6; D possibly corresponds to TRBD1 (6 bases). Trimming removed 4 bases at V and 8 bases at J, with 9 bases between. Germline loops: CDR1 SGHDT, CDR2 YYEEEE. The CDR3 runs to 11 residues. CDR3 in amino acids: CASSTGTGYTF. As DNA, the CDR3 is TGTGCCAGCAGCACCGGGACAGGCTACACCTTC.

DNA of the CDR3: TGTGCCAGCTCACCCCAGGGCTACATGAACACTGAAGCTTTCTTT. It is translated as CASSPQGYMNTEAFF. V usage is TRBV18 and J usage is TRBJ1-1, with D tentatively TRBD1 (5 bases). CDR1 KGHSH and CDR2 LQKENI come from the germline V gene. The CDR3 covers 15 residues. With 3 bases removed from V and 0 bases from J, the gap between germline ends came to 11 bases.

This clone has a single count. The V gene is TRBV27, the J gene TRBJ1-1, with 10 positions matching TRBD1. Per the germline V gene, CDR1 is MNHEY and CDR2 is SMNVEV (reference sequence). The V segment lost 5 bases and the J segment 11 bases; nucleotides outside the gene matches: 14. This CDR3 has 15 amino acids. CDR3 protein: CASSHPGQGWREAFF. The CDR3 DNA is TGTGCCAGCAGTCATCCGGGACAGGGGTGGAGAGAGGCTTTCTTT.

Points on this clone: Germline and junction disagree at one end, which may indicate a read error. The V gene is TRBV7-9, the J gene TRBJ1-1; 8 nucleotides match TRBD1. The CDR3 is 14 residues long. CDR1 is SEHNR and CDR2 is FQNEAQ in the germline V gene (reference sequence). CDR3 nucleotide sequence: TGTTCCAGCACTTGGGACAGGATGAACACTGAAGCTTTCTTT. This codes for CSSTWDRMNTEAFF.